These 29 T cell receptor beta chains share one sample of origin, sequenced in a study of blood T cells in healthy people across ages. A J-beta primer mix and a sample-barcoded 5' primer were used in a second PCR of about 7 to 12 cycles. MiXCR, run by TCRdb on the 5' RACE reads, gives a single entry per CDR3 protein. The sample lists approximately 790,000 distinct CDR3 sequences; roughly 60% were seen once. The material sequenced was blood. These TCRs come from a man aged 30 to 45 in good health.

This chain connects TRBV30 to TRBJ2-4, with TRBD2 as a possible D gene (7 bases). The DNA end is more similar to TRBJ2-7, so the J call may be wrong. The CDR3 spans 15 residues. The germline V gene has CDR1 GTSNPN and CDR2 SVGIG (reference sequence). CDR3 coding DNA: TGTGCCTGGAGTGTAGGGAGGGGGGCAGTCTACGAGCAGTACTTC. Protein sequence: CAWSVGRGAVYEQYF.

The J gene is TRBJ2-5, the V gene TRBV11-2, with D possibly being TRBD1 or TRBD2 (5 bases each). V gave up 5 bases and J gave up 2 bases, with 15 bases separating them. Germline-derived CDR1 and CDR2 are SGHAT and FQNNGV. This CDR3 has 15 residues. The CDR3 here is CASSPGASPQETQYF. The CDR3 coding sequence is TGTGCCAGCAGCCCCGGGGCTAGCCCACAAGAGACCCAGTACTTC. The variable domain in full, with the rest retrieved from reference TRBV11-2 and TRBJ2-5, is EAGVAQSPRYKIIEKRQSVAFWCNPISGHATLYWYQQILGQGPKLLIQFQNNGVVDDSQLPKDRFSAERLKGVDSTLKIQPAKLEDSAVYLCASSPGASPQETQYFGPGTRLLVL.

The gene calls are TRBV20-1 and TRBJ1-2; D unresolved. The CDR3 length is 15 residues. V lost 6 bases, J lost 4 bases, and 21 bases lay in between. CDR1 is DFQATT and CDR2 is SNEGSKA in the germline V gene (reference sequence). The CDR3 spells CSAPNGQVTPYGYTF. The CDR3 bases are TGCAGTGCCCCGAACGGGCAGGTAACGCCCTATGGCTACACCTTC.

The chain has TRBV7-2 and TRBJ1-6, with a possible D match to TRBD1 (5 bases). From germline, CDR1 is SGHTA and CDR2 FQGNSA. CDR3 length: 15 amino acids. Trimming took 4 bases from V and 6 from J, leaving 13 bases between them. The CDR3 loop reads CASSYETESNSPLHF. CDR3 DNA: TGTGCCAGCAGCTACGAGACAGAGAGTAATTCACCCCTCCACTTT. The full variable domain, completed using reference TRBV7-2 and TRBJ1-6, is GAGVSQSPSNKVTEKGKDVELRCDPISGHTALYWYRQSLGQGLEFLIYFQGNSAPDKSGLPSDRFSAERTGGSVSTLTIQRTQQEDSAVYLCASSYETESNSPLHFGNGTRLTVT.

In its sample, this clonotype was seen a few times. V and J are TRBV6-2 or TRBV6-3 and TRBJ2-3; 9 nucleotides match TRBD1. V was pared by 7 bases and J by 1 base, with 9 bases of the junction left unmatched. Looked up from germline, CDR1 is MNHEY and CDR2 is SVGEGT. The CDR3 length is 16 residues. The CDR3 coding sequence is TGTGCCAGCACCAAACCGGGACAGGGCCGCACAGATACGCAGTATTTT. It codes for CASTKPGQGRTDTQYF.

A note on this clonotype: Likely a read error: the CDR3 ends without its conserved phenylalanine or tryptophan. The chain uses TRBV6-2 or TRBV6-3 and TRBJ2-1, with 7 bases that match TRBD2. From germline, CDR1 is MNHEY and CDR2 SVGEGT. The CDR3 has 16 residues. With 4 bases clipped from V and 3 bases from J, the junction kept 9 bases outside the gene matches. The CDR3 DNA follows: TGTGCCAGCAGTTGGGAAACCGGGACTAACTACAATGAGCAGTTCGTC. Its translation is CASSWETGTNYNEQFV.

This chain links TRBV5-1 with TRBJ1-1; no firm D call. This CDR3 region has 13 residues. The V and J ends lost 4 bases and 4 bases respectively, with 11 bases between them. Germline V lookup: CDR1 SGHRS, CDR2 YFSETQ. The CDR3, as DNA: TGCGCCAGCAGCAGGGAATCTACCACTGAAGCTTTCTTT. This sequence encodes CASSRESTTEAFF.

This rearrangement joins TRBV5-8 to TRBJ1-5, with D perhaps TRBD1 (5 bases). CDR1 is SGHTS, CDR2 YDEGEE, per germline. The CDR3 is 16 residues long. Trimming pared 0 bases from V and 3 bases from J, leaving 13 bases between. CDR3 nucleotides: TGTGCCAGCAGCTTGGCTCGCGCGGGGGTCAATCAGCCCCAGCATTTT. This encodes CASSLARAGVNQPQHF.

In DNA form, the CDR3 reads TGTGCCAGCAGCAAAGCACTAGCGGGGCTTGAGGTAGAGACCCAGTACTTC. Translated, it gives CASSKALAGLEVETQYF. The chain carries TRBV21-1 and TRBJ2-5; TRBD2 is the table's D call, not checked against the DNA. TRBV21-1 constitutes a pseudogene. This CDR3 is 17 amino acids long.

In this sample, this clonotype turned up once. This chain uses TRBV7-2 with TRBJ1-2, with 10 bases aligning to TRBD1. The CDR3 is 14 residues long. Germline assignment: CDR1 SGHTA and CDR2 FQGNSA. The V gene end was trimmed by 5 bases and the J gene end by 9 bases; junction bases not matched to a gene: 9. The CDR3 bases are TGTGCCAGCAGCATCGACCGGGACAGGGGTAGCTACACCTTC. Translation gives CASSIDRDRGSYTF.

The DNA of the CDR3 is TGCAGTGCTGAAAGCCTGGACAGATATGGCTACACCTTC. Its translation is CSAESLDRYGYTF. This chain connects TRBV20-1 to TRBJ1-2; the D gene is possibly TRBD1 (6 bases). Trimming took 5 bases from V and 5 from J, leaving 15 bases between them. Per the germline V gene, CDR1 is DFQATT and CDR2 is SNEGSKA (reference sequence). The CDR3 loop spans 13 amino acids.

V gene TRBV2 combines with J gene TRBJ2-7; 7 bases map to TRBD1. The germline V gene encodes CDR1 SNHLY and CDR2 FYNNEI. V was clipped by 1 base and J by 3 bases; unmatched bases: 6. The CDR3 covers 15 residues. The CDR3 nucleotides are TGTGCCAGCAGTGAAGTTCCAGGGGGTAACTACGAGCAGTACTTC. Protein product: CASSEVPGGNYEQYF.

This clonotype occurred a few times. The CDR3 loop is CATSRDHRAGGPYNEQFF. In DNA form, the CDR3 reads TGTGCCACCAGCAGAGATCACCGGGCAGGGGGCCCCTACAATGAGCAGTTCTTC. The genes are TRBV15 and TRBJ2-1; TRBD1 matches 8 bases. The V gene's germline CDR1 is LNHNV and CDR2 YYDKDF (reference sequence). This CDR3 has 18 amino acids. V lost 0 bases, J lost 2 bases, and 9 bases stayed unmatched.

The chain employs TRBV6-5 and TRBJ2-4; 11 bases are a match to TRBD2. Germline V gives CDR1 MNHEY, CDR2 SVGAGI. The CDR3 consists of 15 residues. V lost 0 bases, J lost 6 bases, and 1 base stayed unmatched. CDR3 sequence reads: CASSYSGTSGNIQYF. DNA for the CDR3: TGTGCCAGCAGTTACTCAGGGACTAGCGGAAACATTCAGTACTTC.

This clonotype was seen only a few times. J is TRBJ1-2 and V is TRBV7-2; 7 bases are a match to TRBD1. The CDR3 is 14 residues long. Germline V gives CDR1 SGHTA, CDR2 FQGNSA. V was pared by 5 bases and J by 8 bases, with 11 bases of the junction left unmatched. DNA for the CDR3: TGTGCCAGCAGCGCACGGGGACAGTCCCGCGGCTACACCTTC. Encoded protein: CASSARGQSRGYTF.

The chain employs TRBV4-3 and TRBJ2-7, with 11 bases aligning to TRBD2. Germline V lookup: CDR1 LGHNA, CDR2 YSLEER. The length of the CDR3 is 19 residues. J lost 2 bases, V lost 0 bases, and 12 bases had no gene match. Here the CDR3 reads CASSQELASGGPLPYEQYF. DNA for the CDR3: TGCGCCAGCAGCCAAGAGCTCGCTAGCGGGGGGCCTCTTCCCTACGAGCAGTACTTC.

This clonotype was picked up a small number of times. The chain couples TRBV12-3 or TRBV12-4 to TRBJ2-5; 11 bases line up with TRBD2. V lost 3 bases, J lost 1 base, and 1 base stayed unmatched. The CDR3 runs to 15 residues. The chain's CDR3 is CASSLGLAVQETQYF. The CDR3 coding sequence is TGTGCCAGCAGTTTGGGACTAGCGGTCCAAGAGACCCAGTACTTC.

The rearrangement links TRBV20-1 to TRBJ2-1; 8 positions agree with TRBD1. The V and J ends lost 6 bases and 3 bases, in that order; junction bases with no gene match: 7. Germline CDR1 is DFQATT and CDR2 is SNEGSKA (reference sequence). CDR3 length: 14 amino acids. The DNA of the CDR3 is TGCAGTGCACGGACAGGGTTTCTCTACAATGAGCAGTTCTTC. Encoded protein: CSARTGFLYNEQFF.

The chain recombines TRBV18 with TRBJ2-5; perhaps TRBD1 as D (5 bases). With 0 bases removed from V and 5 bases from J, the gap between germline ends came to 19 bases. From germline, CDR1 is KGHSH and CDR2 LQKENI. CDR3 length: 17 residues. Here the CDR3 DNA reads TGTGCCAGCTCACCACCTGGATTGAAGGGGCTGCTTGAGACCCAGTACTTC. Its translation: CASSPPGLKGLLETQYF.

This clonotype turned up a few times. The J gene is TRBJ2-7, the V gene TRBV28, with 7 bases aligning to TRBD1. There are 15 residues in the CDR3. The V gene end was trimmed by 4 bases and the J gene end by 6 bases; junction bases not matched to a gene: 12. The germline V gene encodes CDR1 MDHEN and CDR2 SYDVKM. The CDR3 loop reads CASSSTDRLVFEQYF. In DNA, the CDR3 is TGTGCCAGCAGTTCAACGGACAGGCTGGTCTTCGAGCAGTACTTC.

This clonotype has a handful of counts. The J gene is TRBJ2-2, the V gene TRBV27, with D perhaps matching TRBD1 (6 bases). This CDR3 contains 13 residues. The V end lost 5 bases, the J end lost 5 bases, and 9 bases lay between the germline ends. Germline values: CDR1 MNHEY, CDR2 SMNVEV (reference sequence). The CDR3 spells CASSPTGTGELFF. Written as DNA, the CDR3 is TGTGCCAGCAGTCCCACAGGGACCGGGGAGCTGTTTTTT.

The V gene is TRBV7-6, the J gene TRBJ2-7; weak D call: TRBD2 (7 bases). Deletions cut 3 bases from V and 4 bases from J, with 25 bases between. Germline values: CDR1 SGHVS, CDR2 FNYEAQ. This CDR3 has 18 residues. DNA of the CDR3: TGTGCCAGCAGCTTTGAGGGGGGGAGGAGGCCTAGTGGGTACGAGCAGTACTTC. This encodes CASSFEGGRRPSGYEQYF.

The chain combines TRBV19 with TRBJ1-5; a possible D gene is TRBD1 (5 bases). The CDR3 covers 15 residues. The V and J ends lost 3 bases and 4 bases respectively, with 13 bases between them. Germline CDR1 reads LNHDA; CDR2 reads SQIVND (reference sequence). CDR3 region: CASSMNGHQNQPQHF. The CDR3 coding sequence is TGTGCCAGTAGTATGAACGGACACCAGAATCAGCCCCAGCATTTT.

This clonotype turned up a few times. The V call is TRBV6-6, the J call TRBJ2-5; D is unclear. The germline V and J ends were trimmed by 7 bases and 5 bases, with 8 bases remaining between them. This CDR3 is built from 11 residues. Looked up from germline, CDR1 is MNHNY and CDR2 is SVGAGI (reference sequence). CDR3 in DNA: TGTGCCAGCACCCAACGGGAGACCCAGTACTTC. Protein: CASTQRETQYF.

The chain is built from TRBV10-3 and TRBJ2-3, with TRBD1 matching 7 bases. Germline V CDR1 and CDR2: ENHRY, SYGVKD. There are 15 residues in the CDR3. V dropped 7 bases and J dropped 0; count of bases not matched to a gene: 7. The CDR3 DNA sequence: TGTGCCATCACCGGGGTCAGGGGGAGCACAGATACGCAGTATTTT. Its translation is CAITGVRGSTDTQYF.

V usage is TRBV9 and J usage is TRBJ2-5; D gene unclear. V was clipped by 3 bases and J by 2 bases, with 11 bases between them. The CDR3 length is 14 residues. Per the germline V gene, CDR1 is SGDLS and CDR2 is YYNGEE. CDR3 loop: CASSGPGLQETQYF. The CDR3 DNA is TGTGCCAGCAGCGGCCCCGGGCTACAAGAGACCCAGTACTTC.

This sequence joins TRBV20-1 and TRBJ2-7; a possible D gene is TRBD2 (6 bases). The CDR3 is made up of 12 amino acids. The germline gives CDR1 DFQATT, CDR2 SNEGSKA (reference sequence). CDR3 residues: CSPRRGLYEQYF. The CDR3 DNA reads as TGCAGCCCCCGGCGGGGACTCTACGAGCAGTACTTC.

J is TRBJ2-3 and V is TRBV20-1, with 9 bases aligning to TRBD1. Losses at the gene ends were 3 bases for V and 3 bases for J; bases not matched to a gene: 7. Germline V gene sequence: CDR1 DFQATT, CDR2 SNEGSKA (reference sequence). This CDR3 comprises 15 residues. The CDR3 protein is CSASTLTGGTDTQYF. The CDR3 DNA reads as TGCAGTGCTAGTACACTGACAGGGGGGACAGATACGCAGTATTTT.

The V call is TRBV11-2, the J call TRBJ1-5; the D is unclear. With 1 base removed from V and 7 bases from J, the gap between germline ends came to 11 bases. The CDR3 covers 14 residues. Germline loops: CDR1 SGHAT, CDR2 FQNNGV. In DNA form, the CDR3 reads TGTGCCAGCAGCTTAGCCGGGAATACGCAGCCCCAGCATTTT. This encodes CASSLAGNTQPQHF.